What follows describes a single T cell receptor (beta chain). What it binds is unknown. This sample is part of a study of OX40 agonist ivuxolimab in advanced cancers. Overall study context: Aged about 20 to 80 with a mean of 60 years, they were about 80% male. Overall study findings and caveats: Researchers did not determine the expanded peripheral T cells' antigen specificity.

Patients were ineligible given autoimmune disease history or systemic immunosuppression. Assay used: immunoSEQ multiplex PCR; TCRdb lists only in-frame clones, some missing. The sample has 35,000 to 55,000 clones; roughly 94% are singletons. This TCR came from an adult with an advanced solid tumor such as melanoma, head and neck, liver or kidney cancer. The specimen comprised CD4+ or CD8+ T cells sorted from blood, sampled in a trial of the OX40 agonist ivuxolimab.

DNA of the CDR3: TGCGCCAGCAGCCAAGGAACCTCCGGACAGAACAATGAGCAGTTCTTC. Translation gives CASSQGTSGQNNEQFF. V and J are TRBV4-1 and TRBJ2-1, with D perhaps matching TRBD1 (6 bases). Germline V lookup: CDR1 MGHRA, CDR2 YSYEKL. Trimming pared 1 base from V and 5 bases from J, leaving 15 bases between. The CDR3 totals 16 residues.